Included here is one TCR beta chain sequence, with context. Its antigen is unknown. The data were obtained in a study of shared clonotypes between healthy human individuals. The study's findings and limits: On the whole, naive subsets had larger estimated richness than memory subsets had.

Genomic DNA belonging to each subset was distributed in equal measure over several immunoSEQ plates. Sequencing used immunoSEQ multiplex PCR; TCRdb keeps in-frame clones, though not all of them. Seen here are over 850,000 clones, about 80% observed once, and the top ten hold roughly 0.56%. V was pared by 3 bases and J by 0 bases, with 12 bases of the junction left unmatched. The CDR3 has 17 residues. Per the germline V gene, CDR1 is SGHDT and CDR2 is YYEEEE. Sequenced: memory CD4+ T cells from PBMCs. Subset specified: CD45RA-negative fraction. The receptor was isolated from a man between 18 and 29 years old in good health. Some clones in this sample may be carry-over from other donors' samples. The chain carries TRBV5-6 and TRBJ2-7, with 7 nucleotides matching TRBD1. CDR3 region: CASSYTIGQVSSYEQYF. The CDR3 region has the DNA TGTGCCAGCAGCTACACCATAGGACAGGTTAGCTCCTACGAGCAGTACTTC.